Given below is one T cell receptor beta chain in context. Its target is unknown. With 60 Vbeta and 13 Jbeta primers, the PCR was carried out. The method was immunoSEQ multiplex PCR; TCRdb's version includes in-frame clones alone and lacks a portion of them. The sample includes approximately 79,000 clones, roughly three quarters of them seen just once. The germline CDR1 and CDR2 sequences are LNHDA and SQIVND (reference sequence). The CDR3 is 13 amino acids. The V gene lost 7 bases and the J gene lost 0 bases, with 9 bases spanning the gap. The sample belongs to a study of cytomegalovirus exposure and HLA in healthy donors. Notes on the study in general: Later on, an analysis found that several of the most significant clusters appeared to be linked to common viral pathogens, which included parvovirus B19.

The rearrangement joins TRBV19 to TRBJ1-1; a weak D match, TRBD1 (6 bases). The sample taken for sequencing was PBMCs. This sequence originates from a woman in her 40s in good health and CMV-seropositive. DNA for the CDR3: TGTGCCAGTACCCCAGGGGTGAACACTGAAGCTTTCTTT. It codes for CASTPGVNTEAFF.